This entry features one T cell receptor beta chain sequence. The antigen is undetermined. The data are from a study of cytomegalovirus exposure and HLA in healthy donors. About the research overall: For the approximately 360 genotyped donors, 75% to 90% fell within the Caucasian-associated ancestry cluster. Study results and limitations: Later analysis revealed greater clonal expansion in HLA-associated TCR beta chains than in equally common others. Cytomegalovirus-associated status was assigned to fewer than 200 TCR beta chains. Analysis performed later found roughly 17,000 TCR beta sequences associated with HLA alleles at 0.05 false discovery rate.

60 Vbeta and 13 Jbeta primers were used in PCR. Assay: immunoSEQ multiplex PCR; the TCRdb copy retains only in-frame clones and omits some. The table lists 130,000 to 150,000 clones, roughly 80% of them singletons. Germline V gene lookup returns CDR1 SSHAT and CDR2 FNYEAQ (reference sequence). V was clipped by 4 bases and J by 6 bases; unmatched bases: 5. CDR3 size: 15 residues. The chain combines TRBV7-7 with TRBJ2-3; 12 bases are a match to TRBD2. The sequenced sample was PBMCs. The TCR originated in a woman aged 40-49 years in good health and CMV-seropositive. In nucleotides, the CDR3 is TGTGCCAGCAGCTCTAGCGGGGGGGCCGGGGATACGCAGTATTTT. Translating it yields CASSSSGGAGDTQYF.